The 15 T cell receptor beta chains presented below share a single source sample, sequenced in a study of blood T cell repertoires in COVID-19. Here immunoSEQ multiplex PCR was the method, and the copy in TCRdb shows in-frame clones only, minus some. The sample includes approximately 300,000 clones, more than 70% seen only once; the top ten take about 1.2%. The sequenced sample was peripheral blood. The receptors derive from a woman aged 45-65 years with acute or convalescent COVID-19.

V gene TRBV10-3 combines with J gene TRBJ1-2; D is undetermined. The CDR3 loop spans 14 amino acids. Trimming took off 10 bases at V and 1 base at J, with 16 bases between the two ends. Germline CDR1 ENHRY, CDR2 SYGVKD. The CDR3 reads CATGTYGDNYGYTF. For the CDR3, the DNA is TGTGCCACTGGAACCTACGGGGATAACTATGGCTACACCTTC.

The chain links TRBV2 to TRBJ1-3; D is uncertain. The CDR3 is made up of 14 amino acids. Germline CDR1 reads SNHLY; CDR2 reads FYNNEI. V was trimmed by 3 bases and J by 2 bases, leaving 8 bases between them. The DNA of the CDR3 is TGTGCCAGCAGTGATGGCAGCGCTGGAAACACCATATATTTT. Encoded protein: CASSDGSAGNTIYF. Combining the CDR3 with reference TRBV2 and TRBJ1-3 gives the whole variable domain EPEVTQTPSHQVTQMGQEVILRCVPISNHLYFYWYRQILGQKVEFLVSFYNNEISEKSEIFDDQFSVERPDGSNFTLKIRSTKLEDSAMYFCASSDGSAGNTIYFGEGSWLTVV.

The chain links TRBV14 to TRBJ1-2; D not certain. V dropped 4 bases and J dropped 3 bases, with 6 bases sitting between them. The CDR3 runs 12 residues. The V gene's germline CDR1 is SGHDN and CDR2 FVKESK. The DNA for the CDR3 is TGTGCCAGCAGCCCGTCCTACTATGGCTACACCTTC. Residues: CASSPSYYGYTF.

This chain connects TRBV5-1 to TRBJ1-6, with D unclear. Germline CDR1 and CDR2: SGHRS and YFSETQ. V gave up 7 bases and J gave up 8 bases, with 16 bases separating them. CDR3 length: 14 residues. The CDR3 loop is CASSLSGAHSPLHF. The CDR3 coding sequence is TGCGCCAGCTCTTTGTCGGGTGCACATTCACCCCTCCACTTT.

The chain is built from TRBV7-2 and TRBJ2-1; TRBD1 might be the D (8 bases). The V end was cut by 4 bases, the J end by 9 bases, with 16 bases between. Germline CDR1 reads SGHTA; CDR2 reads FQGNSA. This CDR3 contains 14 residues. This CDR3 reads CASSYPDREGEQFF. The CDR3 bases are TGTGCCAGCAGCTATCCGGACAGGGAGGGTGAGCAGTTCTTC.

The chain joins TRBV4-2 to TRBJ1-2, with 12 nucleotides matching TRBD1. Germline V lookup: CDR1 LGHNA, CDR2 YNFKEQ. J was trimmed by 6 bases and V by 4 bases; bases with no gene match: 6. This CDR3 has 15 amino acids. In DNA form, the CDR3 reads TGTGCCAGCAGCCTGAGGGACAGGGGGCCGGATGGCTACACCTTC. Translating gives CASSLRDRGPDGYTF.

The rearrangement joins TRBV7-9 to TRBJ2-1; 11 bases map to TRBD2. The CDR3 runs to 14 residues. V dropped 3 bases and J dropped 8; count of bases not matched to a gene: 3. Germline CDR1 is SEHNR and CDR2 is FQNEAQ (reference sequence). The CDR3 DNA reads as TGTGCCAGCAGCTTCCATAGCGGGGGGGATGAGCAGTTCTTC. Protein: CASSFHSGGDEQFF. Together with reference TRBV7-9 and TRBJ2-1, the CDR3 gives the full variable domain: DTGVSQNPRHKITKRGQNVTFRCDPISEHNRLYWYRQTLGQGPEFLTYFQNEAQLEKSRLLSDRFSAERPKGSFSTLEIQRTEQGDSAMYLCASSFHSGGDEQFFGPGTRLTVL.

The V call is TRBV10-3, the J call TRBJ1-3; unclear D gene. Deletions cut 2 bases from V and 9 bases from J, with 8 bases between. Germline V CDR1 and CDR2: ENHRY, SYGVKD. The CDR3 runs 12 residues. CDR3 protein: CAISERELTIYF. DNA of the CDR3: TGTGCCATCAGTGAGAGAGAGCTCACCATATATTTT.

The DNA for the CDR3 is TGTGCCTGGAAGGACAGGGACACTGAAGCTTTCTTT. Its translation: CAWKDRDTEAFF. The chain combines TRBV30 with TRBJ1-1; 8 nucleotides line up with TRBD1. The CDR3 consists of 12 residues. From germline, CDR1 is GTSNPN and CDR2 SVGIG (reference sequence). With 4 bases clipped from V and 3 bases from J, the junction kept 1 base outside the gene matches.

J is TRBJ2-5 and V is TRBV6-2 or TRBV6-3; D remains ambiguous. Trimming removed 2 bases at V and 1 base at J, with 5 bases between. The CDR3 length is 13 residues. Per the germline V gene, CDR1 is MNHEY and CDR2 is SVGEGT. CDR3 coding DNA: TGTGCCAGCAGTTACGGCGGCCAAGAGACCCAGTACTTC. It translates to CASSYGGQETQYF.

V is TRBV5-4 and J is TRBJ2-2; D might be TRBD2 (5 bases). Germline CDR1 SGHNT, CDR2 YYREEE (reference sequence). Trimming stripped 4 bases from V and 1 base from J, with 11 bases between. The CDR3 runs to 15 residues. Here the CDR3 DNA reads TGTGCCAGCAGCCCCACGGCGGGGAACACCGGGGAGCTGTTTTTT. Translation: CASSPTAGNTGELFF.

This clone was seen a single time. The CDR3 DNA is TGCAGCGTGCGGGGCAGGCGTTTGTACCAAGAGACCCAGTACTTC. It translates to CSVRGRRLYQETQYF. The V and J genes are TRBV29-1 and TRBJ2-5, with D perhaps TRBD2 (6 bases). CDR1 and CDR2 (germline): SQVTM, ANQGSEA. The CDR3 runs 15 residues. V was clipped by 6 bases and J by 0 bases, with 17 bases between them.

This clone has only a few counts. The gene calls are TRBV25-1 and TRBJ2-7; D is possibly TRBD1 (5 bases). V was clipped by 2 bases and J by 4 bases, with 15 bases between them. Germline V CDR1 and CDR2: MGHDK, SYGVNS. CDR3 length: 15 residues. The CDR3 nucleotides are TGTGCCAGCAGTGAAGCCGACAGCACCCTTTACGAGCAGTACTTC. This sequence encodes CASSEADSTLYEQYF.

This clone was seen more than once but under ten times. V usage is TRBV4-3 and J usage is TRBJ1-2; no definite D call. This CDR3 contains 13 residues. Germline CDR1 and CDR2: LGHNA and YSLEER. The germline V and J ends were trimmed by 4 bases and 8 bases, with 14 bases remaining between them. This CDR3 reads CASSLRSEGGYTF. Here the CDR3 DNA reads TGCGCCAGCAGCCTCCGGTCAGAGGGAGGCTACACCTTC.

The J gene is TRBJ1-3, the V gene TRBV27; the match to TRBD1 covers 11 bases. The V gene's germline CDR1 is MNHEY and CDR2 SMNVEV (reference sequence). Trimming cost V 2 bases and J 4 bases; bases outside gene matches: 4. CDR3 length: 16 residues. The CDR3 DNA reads TGTGCCAGCAGTTTACCGGACAGGGGGCAGGGAAACACCATATATTTT. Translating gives CASSLPDRGQGNTIYF.